This T cell receptor (beta chain) was observed in a study of resident and recirculating memory T cells in vitiligo. Points from the study as a whole: Clonality differed among vitiligo lesions, with no unique dominant clone.

No change in lesions over the prior 6 months defined stable disease. Patients who had received treatment within the previous three months were excluded. TCRdb's table, derived via immunoSEQ multiplex PCR, lists solely in-frame clones and lacks some. This sample has tens of thousands of clones, with about 91% found just once. Notes on this clone: What it binds is unknown.

The sequenced material came from blood. This clonotype was sampled from a male donor with vitiligo.

CDR3 coding DNA: TGCGCCAGCAGCCAGGGGGGAGGGTTTGGCTACACCTTC. Its translation: CASSQGGGFGYTF. The rearrangement uses TRBV4-1 and TRBJ1-2, with a possible D match to TRBD1 (5 bases). The CDR3 has 13 residues. Trimming cost V 3 bases and J 7 bases, with 12 bases left between them. Germline V gives CDR1 MGHRA, CDR2 YSYEKL.